What follows are 5 T cell receptor beta chains derived from one specimen sequenced in a study of CD8 T cells in ankylosing spondylitis. Study-wide points: A TCR beta motif made of fewer than ten highly homologous variants seemed typical of ankylosing spondylitis blood.

One entry per CDR3 protein, called by TCRdb with MiXCR from the 5' RACE reads. The sample gives about 540,000 distinct CDR3 sequences, about 12% of which show up once; under 7.5% is in the top ten. Their target antigens are unknown. The material sequenced was blood, either unsorted or a sorted T cell fraction (not recorded which). These receptors were taken from a male donor with ankylosing spondylitis.

This clonotype was counted a few times. The chain has TRBV6-5 and TRBJ2-3; D not certain. This CDR3 is 14 amino acids long. V gave up 0 bases and J gave up 1 base, with 5 bases separating them. The germline CDR1 and CDR2 sequences are MNHEY and SVGAGI. For the CDR3, the DNA is TGTGCCAGCAGTTACTCGACGGGCACAGATACGCAGTATTTT. This codes for CASSYSTGTDTQYF.

Many counts were recorded for this clonotype. The V gene is TRBV3-1, the J gene TRBJ2-1; 10 nucleotides agree with TRBD2. Germline assignment: CDR1 LGHDT and CDR2 YNNKEL (reference sequence). Unmatched junction bases numbered 6, after V lost 0 bases and J lost 10 bases. The CDR3 consists of 15 residues. The CDR3 DNA reads TGTGCCAGCAGCCAAGATCACCTTAGCGGGAGGGAGCAGTTCTTC. This encodes CASSQDHLSGREQFF.

The table lists this clonotype with a few counts. The chain has TRBV4-1 and TRBJ2-2; D is unresolved. Trimming cost V 4 bases and J 4 bases, with 10 bases left between them. Germline V gene lookup returns CDR1 MGHRA and CDR2 YSYEKL. The CDR3 length is 14 residues. CDR3 in amino acids: CASSPPLVTGELFF. The CDR3 region has the DNA TGCGCCAGCAGCCCCCCGCTAGTCACCGGGGAGCTGTTTTTT.

This clonotype showed up just a few times. V gene TRBV11-2 combines with J gene TRBJ2-2; D is unresolved. Germline V gives CDR1 SGHAT, CDR2 FQNNGV. The CDR3 consists of 16 residues. V lost 5 bases, J lost 3 bases, and 16 bases lay in between. The CDR3 is CASSARVVRDTGELFF. DNA of the CDR3: TGTGCCAGCAGCGCCCGGGTAGTTCGAGACACCGGGGAGCTGTTTTTT.

This clonotype was detected only a few times. The rearrangement links TRBV2 to TRBJ1-6; no firm D call. The CDR3 spans 13 residues. CDR1 is SNHLY, CDR2 FYNNEI, per germline. Trimming shortened V by 6 bases and J by 7 bases, and 10 bases separated the two germline ends. CDR3 sequence reads: CASRPSRNSPLHF. CDR3 bases: TGTGCCAGCAGACCAAGCAGGAATTCACCCCTCCACTTT.